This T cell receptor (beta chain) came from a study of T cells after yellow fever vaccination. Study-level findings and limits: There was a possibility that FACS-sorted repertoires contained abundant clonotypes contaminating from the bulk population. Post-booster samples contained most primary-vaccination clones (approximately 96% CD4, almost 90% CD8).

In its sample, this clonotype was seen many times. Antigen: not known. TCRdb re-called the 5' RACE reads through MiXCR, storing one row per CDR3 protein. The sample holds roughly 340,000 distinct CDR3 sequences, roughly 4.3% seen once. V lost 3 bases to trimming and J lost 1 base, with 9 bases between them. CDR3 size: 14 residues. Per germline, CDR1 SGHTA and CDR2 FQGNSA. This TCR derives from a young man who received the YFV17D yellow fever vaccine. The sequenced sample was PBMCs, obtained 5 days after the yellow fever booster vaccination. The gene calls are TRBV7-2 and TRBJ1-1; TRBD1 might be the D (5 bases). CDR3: CASSFRQTNTEAFF. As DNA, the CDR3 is TGTGCCAGCAGCTTTAGACAGACGAACACTGAAGCTTTCTTT.